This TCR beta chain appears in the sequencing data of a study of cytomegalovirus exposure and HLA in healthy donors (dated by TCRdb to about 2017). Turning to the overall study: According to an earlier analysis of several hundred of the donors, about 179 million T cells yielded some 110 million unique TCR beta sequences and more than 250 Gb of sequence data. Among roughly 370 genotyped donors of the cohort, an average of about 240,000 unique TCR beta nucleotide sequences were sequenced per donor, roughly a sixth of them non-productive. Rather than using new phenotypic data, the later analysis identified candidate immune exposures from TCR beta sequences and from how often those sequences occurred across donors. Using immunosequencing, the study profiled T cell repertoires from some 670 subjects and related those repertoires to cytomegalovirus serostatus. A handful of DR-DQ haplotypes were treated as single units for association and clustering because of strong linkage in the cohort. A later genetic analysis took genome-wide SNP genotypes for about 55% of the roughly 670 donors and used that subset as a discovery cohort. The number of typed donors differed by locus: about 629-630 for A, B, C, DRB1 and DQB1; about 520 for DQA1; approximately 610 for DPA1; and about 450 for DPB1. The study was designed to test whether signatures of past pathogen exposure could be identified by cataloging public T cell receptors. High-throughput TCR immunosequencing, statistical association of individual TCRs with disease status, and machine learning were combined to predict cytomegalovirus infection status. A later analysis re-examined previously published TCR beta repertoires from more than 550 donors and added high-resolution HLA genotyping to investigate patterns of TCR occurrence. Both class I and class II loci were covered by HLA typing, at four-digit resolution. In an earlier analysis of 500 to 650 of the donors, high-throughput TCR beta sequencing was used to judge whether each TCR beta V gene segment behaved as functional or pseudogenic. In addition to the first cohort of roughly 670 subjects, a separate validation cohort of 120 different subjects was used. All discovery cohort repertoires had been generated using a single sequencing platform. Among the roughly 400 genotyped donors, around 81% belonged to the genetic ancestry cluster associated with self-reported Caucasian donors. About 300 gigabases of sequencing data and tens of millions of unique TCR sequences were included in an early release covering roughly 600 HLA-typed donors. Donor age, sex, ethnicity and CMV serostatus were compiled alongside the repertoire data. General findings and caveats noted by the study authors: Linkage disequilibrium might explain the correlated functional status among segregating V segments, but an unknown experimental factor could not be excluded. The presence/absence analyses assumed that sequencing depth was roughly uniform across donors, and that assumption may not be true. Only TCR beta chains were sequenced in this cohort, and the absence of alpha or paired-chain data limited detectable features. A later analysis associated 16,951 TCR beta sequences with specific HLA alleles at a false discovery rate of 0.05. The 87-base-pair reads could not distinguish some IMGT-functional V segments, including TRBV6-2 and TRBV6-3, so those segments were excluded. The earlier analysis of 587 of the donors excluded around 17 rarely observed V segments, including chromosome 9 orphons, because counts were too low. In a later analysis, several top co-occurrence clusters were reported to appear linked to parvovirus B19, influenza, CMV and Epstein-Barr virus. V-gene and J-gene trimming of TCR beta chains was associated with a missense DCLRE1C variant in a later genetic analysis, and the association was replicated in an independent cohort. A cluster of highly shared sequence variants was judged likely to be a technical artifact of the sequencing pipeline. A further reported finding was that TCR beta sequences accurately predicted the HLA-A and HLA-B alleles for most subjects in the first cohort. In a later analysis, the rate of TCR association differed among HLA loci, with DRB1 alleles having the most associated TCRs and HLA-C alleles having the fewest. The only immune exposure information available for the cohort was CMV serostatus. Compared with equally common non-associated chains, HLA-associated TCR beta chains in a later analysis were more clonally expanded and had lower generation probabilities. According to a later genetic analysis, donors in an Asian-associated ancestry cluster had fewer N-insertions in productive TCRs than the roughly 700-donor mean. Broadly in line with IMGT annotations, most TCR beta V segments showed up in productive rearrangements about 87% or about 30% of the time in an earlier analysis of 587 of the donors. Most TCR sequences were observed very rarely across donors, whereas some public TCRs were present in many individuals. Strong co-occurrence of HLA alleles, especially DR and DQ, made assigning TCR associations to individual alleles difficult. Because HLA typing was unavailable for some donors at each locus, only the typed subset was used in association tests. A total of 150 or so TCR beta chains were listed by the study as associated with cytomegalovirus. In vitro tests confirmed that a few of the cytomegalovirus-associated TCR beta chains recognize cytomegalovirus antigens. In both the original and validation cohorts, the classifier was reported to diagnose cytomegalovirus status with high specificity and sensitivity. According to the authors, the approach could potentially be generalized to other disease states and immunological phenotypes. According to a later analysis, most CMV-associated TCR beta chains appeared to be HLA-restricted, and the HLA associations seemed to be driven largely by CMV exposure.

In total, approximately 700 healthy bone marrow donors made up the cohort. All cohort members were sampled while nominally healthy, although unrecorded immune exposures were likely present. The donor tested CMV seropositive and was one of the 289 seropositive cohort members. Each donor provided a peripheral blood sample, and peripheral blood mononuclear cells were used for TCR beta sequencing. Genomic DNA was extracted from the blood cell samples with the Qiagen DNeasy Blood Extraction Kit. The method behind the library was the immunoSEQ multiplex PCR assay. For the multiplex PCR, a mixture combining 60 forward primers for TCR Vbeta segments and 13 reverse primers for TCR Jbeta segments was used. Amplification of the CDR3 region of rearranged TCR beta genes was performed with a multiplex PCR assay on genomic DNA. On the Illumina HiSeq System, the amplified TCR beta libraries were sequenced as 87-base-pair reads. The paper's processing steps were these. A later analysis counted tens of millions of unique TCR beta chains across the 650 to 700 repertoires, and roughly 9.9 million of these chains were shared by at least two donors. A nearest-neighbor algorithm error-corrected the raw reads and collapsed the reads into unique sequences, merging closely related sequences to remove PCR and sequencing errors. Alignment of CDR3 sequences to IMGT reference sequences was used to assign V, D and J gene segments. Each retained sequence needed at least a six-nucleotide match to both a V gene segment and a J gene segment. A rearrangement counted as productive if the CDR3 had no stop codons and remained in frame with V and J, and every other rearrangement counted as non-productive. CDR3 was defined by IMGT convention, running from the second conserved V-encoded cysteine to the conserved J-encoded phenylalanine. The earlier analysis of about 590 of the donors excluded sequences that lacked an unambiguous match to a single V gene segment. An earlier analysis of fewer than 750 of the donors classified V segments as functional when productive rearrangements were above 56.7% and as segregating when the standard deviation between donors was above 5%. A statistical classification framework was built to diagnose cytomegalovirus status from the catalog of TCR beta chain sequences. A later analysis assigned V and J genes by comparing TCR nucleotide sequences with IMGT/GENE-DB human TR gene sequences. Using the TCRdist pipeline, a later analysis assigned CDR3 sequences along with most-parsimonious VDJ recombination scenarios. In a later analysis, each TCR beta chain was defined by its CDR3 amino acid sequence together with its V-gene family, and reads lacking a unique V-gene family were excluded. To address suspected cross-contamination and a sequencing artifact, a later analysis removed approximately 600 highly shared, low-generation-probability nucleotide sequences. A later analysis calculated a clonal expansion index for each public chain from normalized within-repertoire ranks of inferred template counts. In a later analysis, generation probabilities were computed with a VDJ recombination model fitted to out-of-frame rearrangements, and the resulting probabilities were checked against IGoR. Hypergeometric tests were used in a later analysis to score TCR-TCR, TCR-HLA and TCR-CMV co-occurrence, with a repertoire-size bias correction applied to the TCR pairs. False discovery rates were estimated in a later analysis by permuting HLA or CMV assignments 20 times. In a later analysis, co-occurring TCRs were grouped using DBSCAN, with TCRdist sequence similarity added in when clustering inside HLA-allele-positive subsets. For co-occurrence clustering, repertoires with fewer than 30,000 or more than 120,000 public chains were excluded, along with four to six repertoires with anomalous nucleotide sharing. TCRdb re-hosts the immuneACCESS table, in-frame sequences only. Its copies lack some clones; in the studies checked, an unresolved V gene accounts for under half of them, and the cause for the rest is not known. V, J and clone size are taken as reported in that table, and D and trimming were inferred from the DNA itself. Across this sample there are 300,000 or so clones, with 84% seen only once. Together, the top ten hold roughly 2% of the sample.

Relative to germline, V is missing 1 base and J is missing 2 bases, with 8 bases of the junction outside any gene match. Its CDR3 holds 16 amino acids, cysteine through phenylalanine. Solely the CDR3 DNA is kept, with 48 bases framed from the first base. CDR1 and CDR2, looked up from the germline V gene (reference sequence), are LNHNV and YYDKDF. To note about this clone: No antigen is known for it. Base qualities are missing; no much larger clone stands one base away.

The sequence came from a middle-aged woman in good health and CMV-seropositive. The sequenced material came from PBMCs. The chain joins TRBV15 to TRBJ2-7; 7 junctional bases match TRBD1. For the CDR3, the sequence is CATSRAVGQGAYEQYF. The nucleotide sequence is TGTGCCACCAGCAGAGCGGTTGGGCAGGGGGCCTACGAGCAGTACTTC.